Listed below are T cell receptor beta chains from one sample, sequenced in a study. TCRdb recomputed calls from the RT-PCR reads with MiXCR, one row per CDR3 protein. The sample contains almost 700,000 distinct CDR3 sequences, 14% of which appear only once. Sequenced input: memory CD4+ T cells from blood. The source is a female donor in good health, serving as a healthy control. The CDR3 runs from the conserved cysteine through the conserved F or W. The D gene is left open where the match is weak. Expanded clones get a size class; other rows say once, few or many, or leave the size out.

abundance	v_gene	j_gene	d_gene	CDR3nt	CDR3aa
few	TRBV27	TRBJ2-7	.	TGTGCCAGCAGTTTATTCTCACAGATAATCTACGAGCAGTACTTC	CASSLFSQIIYEQYF
few	TRBV5-1	TRBJ1-1	TRBD1	TGCGCCAGCAGGGAAGGACAGGGGGCCTTGAACACTGAAGCTTTCTTT	CASREGQGALNTEAFF
few	TRBV18	TRBJ1-3	TRBD1	TGTGCCAGCTCACCCGGGACAGGAGGCGGAAACACCATATATTTT	CASSPGTGGGNTIYF
few	TRBV27	TRBJ1-6	.	TGTGCCAGCAGCCCGCGTGACGGAAATAATTCACCCCTCCACTTT	CASSPRDGNNSPLHF
once	TRBV13	TRBJ1-3	.	TGTGCCAGCAACCCGCGAGGGTCTGGAAACACCATATATTTT	CASNPRGSGNTIYF
.	TRBV2	TRBJ2-1	TRBD1	TGTGCCAGCACGTCTTTGGACAGGGATGGGAATGAGCAGTTCTTC	CASTSLDRDGNEQFF
.	TRBV3-1	TRBJ2-7	.	TGTGCCAGCAGCCAAGACTCAAGGTATTTTGACGAGCAGTACTTC	CASSQDSRYFDEQYF
.	TRBV12-3/TRBV12-4	TRBJ1-4	.	TGTGCCAGCAGGGCAGGGGAGAGTAATGAAAAACTGTTTTTT	CASRAGESNEKLFF
many	TRBV20-1	TRBJ2-3	.	TGCAGTGCCACCCAAGGATTGGGCACAGATACGCAGTATTTT	CSATQGLGTDTQYF
many	TRBV29-1	TRBJ2-7	TRBD1	TGCAGCGTTGGTACGACCGGGACAGCGAGGGAGCAGTACTTC	CSVGTTGTAREQYF
few	TRBV5-1	TRBJ1-6	TRBD1	TGCGCCAGCAGCTTCGAGGGGGCGACTTCACCCCTCCACTTT	CASSFEGATSPLHF
many	TRBV3-1	TRBJ2-2	.	TGTGCCAGCAGCACGCACCAACCGGTGATCGGTGGGGAGCTGTTTTTT	CASSTHQPVIGGELFF
few	TRBV6-5	TRBJ1-2	.	TGTGCCAGCAGTTACACCTCCGGGACAACCAACTATGGCTACACCTTC	CASSYTSGTTNYGYTF
few	TRBV20-1	TRBJ1-5	.	TGCAGTGCTACAGGGACACCCGATCAGCCCCAGCATTTT	CSATGTPDQPQHF
few	TRBV5-1	TRBJ1-5	.	TGCGCCAGCAGCTTGGGGGGGGGTATGTATCAGCCCCAGCATTTT	CASSLGGGMYQPQHF
few	TRBV2	TRBJ2-2	.	TGTGCCAGCAGGCGAGACAGCACCGGGGAGCTGTTTTTT	CASRRDSTGELFF
few	TRBV7-8	TRBJ1-1	.	TGTGCCAGCAGCTTAGTTCCCGGAGCTGAAGCTTTCTTT	CASSLVPGAEAFF
few	TRBV12-3/TRBV12-4	TRBJ2-3	.	TGTGCCAGCAGTTCCCGCTACGGACGCCTCACCACAGATACGCAGTATTTT	CASSSRYGRLTTDTQYF
.	TRBV28	TRBJ2-2	.	TGTGCCAGTAAGGACTATTCCATCGGGGAGCTGTTTTTT	CASKDYSIGELFF
few	TRBV5-8	TRBJ2-1	TRBD1	TGTGCCAGCACCGCCCGAGGGGGCGGCTCCTACAATGAGCAGTTCTTC	CASTARGGGSYNEQFF
many	TRBV6-2/TRBV6-3	TRBJ2-2	TRBD1	TGTGCCAGCACGAGACAGGGGAAGTCCGGGGAGCTGTTTTTT	CASTRQGKSGELFF
few	TRBV4-3	TRBJ2-3	.	TGCGCCAGCAGCCAAGTTTTCTGGGACACAGATACGCAGTATTTT	CASSQVFWDTDTQYF
.	TRBV7-2	TRBJ2-3	TRBD2	TGTGCCAGCAGCTTAACTAGCGCTGTAATGGGTACGCAGTATTTT	CASSLTSAVMGTQYF
.	TRBV7-7	TRBJ2-1	.	TGTGCTAGCAGCCAGGACACCACAGGGAACAATGAGCAGTTCTTC	CASSQDTTGNNEQFF
few	TRBV20-1	TRBJ1-1	TRBD1	TGCAGTGCTGCCCGGGACAGTTGGTCGCCGACTGAAGCTTTCTTT	CSAARDSWSPTEAFF
.	TRBV28	TRBJ2-3	TRBD2	TGTGCCAGTGTGCCGGGAGGAACTCCAGATACGCAGTATTTT	CASVPGGTPDTQYF
.	TRBV6-1	TRBJ1-2	.	TGTGCCAGCAGTGAAGACGGTGGCTACACCTTC	CASSEDGGYTF
few	TRBV7-9	TRBJ1-1	TRBD1	TGTGCCAGCAGCGTTGGACAGGTGAACACTGAAGCTTTCTTT	CASSVGQVNTEAFF
few	TRBV4-3	TRBJ2-7	.	TGCGCCAGCAGCCAAGCTGACCGACAGACCTACGAGCAGTACTTC	CASSQADRQTYEQYF
many	TRBV7-2	TRBJ2-7	TRBD1	TGTGCCAGCAGCTTACTTGGACAGGGGACGGACGAGCAGTACTTC	CASSLLGQGTDEQYF
few	TRBV10-3	TRBJ2-7	TRBD2	TGTGCCATCAGTACCGGGACTAATTCCTACGAGCAGTACTTC	CAISTGTNSYEQYF
many	TRBV4-3	TRBJ2-2	.	TGCGCCAGCAGCCAAGAGAGGGTTTACACCGGGGAGCTGTTTTTT	CASSQERVYTGELFF
many	TRBV12-3/TRBV12-4	TRBJ2-1	.	TGTGCCAGCAGTTACCGCCAGCAAAACTACAATGAGCAGTTCTTC	CASSYRQQNYNEQFF
few	TRBV5-6	TRBJ1-1	.	TGTGCCAGCAGCGAGGCAGGGGTAAACACTGAAGCTTTCTTT	CASSEAGVNTEAFF
.	TRBV28	TRBJ2-7	.	TGTGCCAGCAGAAGCGGACAGAGTCGCTACGAGCAGTACTTC	CASRSGQSRYEQYF
many	TRBV5-1	TRBJ2-1	.	TGCGCCAGCAGCTGCCAGAACGGACCTAAGGAGAATGAGCAGTTCTTC	CASSCQNGPKENEQFF
many	TRBV4-1	TRBJ2-3	.	TGCGCCAGCAGCCAAGATGGAAGTGGCGGCGGTACGCAGTATTTT	CASSQDGSGGGTQYF
few	TRBV5-6	TRBJ1-4	.	TGTGCCAGCAGCTTGCCGGGGAACCCCCGAGATCAGGAAAAACTGTTTTTT	CASSLPGNPRDQEKLFF
few	TRBV7-9	TRBJ2-2	.	TGTGCCAGCAGCCAGCAAGACACCGGGGAGCTGTTTTTT	CASSQQDTGELFF
.	TRBV20-1	TRBJ1-6	.	TGCAGTGCTATTGTCTTGGGGCAGGGGTTCGATTCACCCCTCCACTTT	CSAIVLGQGFDSPLHF
many	TRBV20-1	TRBJ2-1	.	TGCAGTGCTCGCGACGGGTACAATGAGCAGTTCTTC	CSARDGYNEQFF
few	TRBV5-4	TRBJ2-3	.	TGTGCCAGCAGCTTGACCCGACAGGGCACAGATACGCAGTATTTT	CASSLTRQGTDTQYF
.	TRBV6-5	TRBJ2-1	.	TGTGCCAGCAGTTCGCAGACAAGTCGCCTAGGCGATGAGCAGTTCTTC	CASSSQTSRLGDEQFF
few	TRBV20-1	TRBJ2-1	.	TGCAGTGCTAGACGCATAAATGAGCAGTTCTTC	CSARRINEQFF
.	TRBV7-2	TRBJ1-3	TRBD1	TGTGCCAGCAGCTTTGGACAGGGGGCAGGCACCATATATTTT	CASSFGQGAGTIYF
.	TRBV10-3	TRBJ1-5	TRBD1	TGTGCCATCAGTGTCGCCGGGACAGGGGAACAGCCCCAGCATTTT	CAISVAGTGEQPQHF
many	TRBV7-2	TRBJ1-1	.	TGTGCCAGCAGCCCCCTTGTGAGGGCAGAGGCTTTCTTT	CASSPLVRAEAFF
many	TRBV6-5	TRBJ2-3	TRBD2	TGTGCCAGCAGACACCTTAGCGGGAGTGCAGATACGCAGTATTTT	CASRHLSGSADTQYF
many	TRBV7-3	TRBJ2-5	.	TGTGCCAGCAGCTTAGGGGGGGCTGTGGAGACCCAGTACTTC	CASSLGGAVETQYF
.	TRBV2	TRBJ1-5	.	TGTGCCAGCAGTGAACGGGGAATCAATCAGCCCCAGCATTTT	CASSERGINQPQHF
many	TRBV20-1	TRBJ2-7	TRBD1	TGCAGTGCTAGAGATCGCAGGGGGCTAGTCGAGCAGTACTTC	CSARDRRGLVEQYF
many	TRBV7-2	TRBJ2-1	TRBD1	TGTGCCAGCAGCTTATTCGGGACAGTCGATGAGCAGTTCTTC	CASSLFGTVDEQFF
few	TRBV4-1	TRBJ2-3	TRBD2	TGCGCCAGCAGATACCGGGAGGCGAGCACAGATACGCAGTATTTT	CASRYREASTDTQYF
few	TRBV7-2	TRBJ2-1	.	TGTGCCAGCAGCCTAACGGGACGGCAACCCCTGGAGCAGTTCTTC	CASSLTGRQPLEQFF
.	TRBV11-1	TRBJ1-6	TRBD1	TGTGCCAGCAGCCAGAGCGAACAGGGGGATTCACCCCTCCACTTT	CASSQSEQGDSPLHF
.	TRBV20-1	TRBJ2-7	.	TGCAGTGCTAGAGATCCTAGGACCGACTACGAGCAGTACTTC	CSARDPRTDYEQYF
.	TRBV9	TRBJ2-3	.	TGTGCCAGCAGCGCTGGGCCCCCAAGTGGTACGCAGTATTTT	CASSAGPPSGTQYF